This T cell receptor (beta chain) was identified during a study of T-cell memory formation after mild COVID-19. This clonotype was seen many times. TCRdb independently ran MiXCR on the 5' RACE reads; one entry per CDR3 protein. The sample contains about 400,000 distinct CDR3 sequences, 23% of which appear only once. Sequenced input: PBMCs or a T cell subset sorted from them (not recorded which). The sequence came from an adult woman who had mild COVID-19 (a few samples of this study predate the infection). Cell type and time point are not known.

The CDR3 loop is CASSLLSDTQYF. CDR3 sequence (DNA): TGTGCCAGCAGCTTATTGTCCGATACGCAGTATTTT. The chain is built from TRBV7-2 and TRBJ2-3; D gene uncertain. V was clipped by 2 bases and J by 6 bases, with 6 bases between them. There are 12 residues in the CDR3. Per the germline V gene, CDR1 is SGHTA and CDR2 is FQGNSA.